The 25 T cell receptor beta chains listed next were all sequenced from one sample in a study of T cell changes during pregnancy in multiple sclerosis. Method: immunoSEQ multiplex PCR; TCRdb's copy keeps in-frame clones and lacks some. In the table there are about 23,000 clones, 85% of which are singletons. Sequenced here: CD8+ T cells from peripheral blood mononuclear cells, sampled before pregnancy. These receptors were obtained from a female donor with multiple sclerosis, enrolled in a pregnancy study.

By share, this clone ranks as medium-sized. The V and J genes are TRBV4-2 and TRBJ2-3; 8 nucleotides align to TRBD1. V shed 4 bases and J 3 bases; nucleotides not matched to a gene: 6. Germline V CDR1 and CDR2: LGHNA, YNFKEQ. The CDR3 has 15 amino acids. CDR3 in DNA: TGTGCCAGCAGCCCCCTGACAGGGGATACAGATACGCAGTATTTT. Protein sequence: CASSPLTGDTDTQYF.

This chain links TRBV18 with TRBJ1-2; 8 nucleotides line up with TRBD1. Trimming at V came to 3 bases and at J to 8 bases, leaving 14 bases not matched to a gene. CDR1 KGHSH and CDR2 LQKENI come from the germline V gene. This CDR3 is built from 16 residues. In DNA, the CDR3 is TGTGCCAGCTCACCGTCACAGGGGGTTGTGTCGGAAGGCTACACCTTC. Its protein product is CASSPSQGVVSEGYTF. The whole variable domain, filled in from reference TRBV18 and TRBJ1-2, reads NAGVMQNPRHLVRRRGQEARLRCSPMKGHSHVYWYRQLPEEGLKFMVYLQKENIIDESGMPKERFSAEFPKEGPSILRIQQVVRGDSAAYFCASSPSQGVVSEGYTFGSGTRLTVV.

The V and J genes are TRBV19 and TRBJ2-5; TRBD1 matches at 12 bases. The ends lost 4 bases at V and 0 bases at J; junction bases unmatched: 12. This CDR3 region has 19 residues. CDR1 LNHDA and CDR2 SQIVND come from the germline V gene (reference sequence). This CDR3 reads CASSRDRGPPITYQETQYF. The CDR3 DNA follows: TGTGCCAGTAGTAGGGACAGGGGGCCACCTATAACTTACCAAGAGACCCAGTACTTC.

The rearrangement links TRBV6-4 to TRBJ2-3; 13 bases are shared with TRBD2. The CDR3 extends over 14 amino acids. J was trimmed by 2 bases and V by 8 bases; bases with no gene match: 1. The V gene's germline CDR1 is MRHNA and CDR2 SNTAGT. The CDR3 spells CASGTSGNTDTQYF. The DNA for the CDR3 is TGTGCCAGCGGGACTAGCGGGAACACAGATACGCAGTATTTT.

This clone was observed a handful of times. The chain links TRBV7-9 to TRBJ2-7; 10 bases agree with TRBD2. CDR3 length: 17 residues. Trimming removed 2 bases from V and 4 bases from J; junction bases left unmatched: 11. CDR1 is SEHNR, CDR2 FQNEAQ, per germline (reference sequence). This CDR3 reads CASSLTDSASGGYEQYF. The CDR3 coding sequence is TGTGCCAGCAGCTTAACTGACTCGGCTAGCGGGGGATACGAGCAGTACTTC.

The chain uses TRBV5-6 and TRBJ2-7, with TRBD1 matching 9 bases. Germline CDR1 is SGHDT and CDR2 is YYEEEE. This CDR3 contains 13 residues. V shed 5 bases and J 5 bases; nucleotides not matched to a gene: 5. The CDR3 spells CASRWDRVHEQYF. CDR3 DNA sequence: TGTGCCAGCAGATGGGACAGGGTCCACGAGCAGTACTTC.

The V gene is TRBV5-1, the J gene TRBJ2-7; a possible D gene is TRBD2 (5 bases). CDR1 SGHRS and CDR2 YFSETQ come from the germline V gene. Trimming took off 2 bases at V and 3 bases at J, with 12 bases between the two ends. This CDR3 comprises 14 residues. The CDR3 reads CASSLPTGDYEQYF. As DNA, the CDR3 is TGCGCCAGCAGCTTACCGACCGGGGACTACGAGCAGTACTTC.

J is TRBJ1-4 and V is TRBV11-2; D not certain. Germline values: CDR1 SGHAT, CDR2 FQNNGV. The CDR3 is 15 residues long. Deletions cut 1 base from V and 5 bases from J, with 11 bases between. The CDR3 reads CASSLVFGGNEKLFF. CDR3 nucleotide sequence: TGTGCCAGCAGCTTAGTATTCGGAGGAAATGAAAAACTGTTTTTT.

The V and J genes are TRBV27 and TRBJ2-4; the D gene is possibly TRBD1 (5 bases). Trimming stripped 3 bases from V and 4 bases from J, with 13 bases between. Germline CDR1 MNHEY, CDR2 SMNVEV (reference sequence). CDR3 length equals 15 residues. Written as DNA, the CDR3 is TGTGCCAGCAGTTTGGTTGGGGCAGCTAAAAACATTCAGTACTTC. This encodes CASSLVGAAKNIQYF.

This clone turned up a few times. This chain connects TRBV6-5 to TRBJ1-2, with 7 positions matching TRBD1. CDR3 length equals 15 residues. With V trimmed by 1 base and J by 8 bases, 10 bases remained unmatched. Looked up from germline, CDR1 is MNHEY and CDR2 is SVGAGI. The CDR3 is CASSYLGTVVLGYTF. CDR3 sequence (DNA): TGTGCCAGCAGTTACTTAGGGACAGTGGTTTTAGGCTACACCTTC.

This sequence joins TRBV10-1 and TRBJ2-1; TRBD2 might be the D (5 bases). V lost 0 bases and J 9 bases, leaving 15 bases between the germline ends. Germline CDR1 and CDR2: WNHNN and SYGVQD (reference sequence). The CDR3 totals 15 residues. This CDR3 is CASSESRSSLVEQFF. CDR3 nucleotides: TGCGCCAGCAGTGAGTCGAGATCTAGCCTCGTTGAGCAGTTCTTC.

Of note for this clone: Additional DNA sequences in this sample encode the identical CDR3. The CDR3 DNA sequence: TGTGCCAGTAGTATCGGGGGGGATTACAATGAGCAGTTCTTC. Amino acid sequence: CASSIGGDYNEQFF. V and J are TRBV19 and TRBJ2-1; 8 nucleotides line up with TRBD2. The trim removed 3 bases at V and 4 bases at J, leaving 2 bases unmatched. Germline CDR1 LNHDA, CDR2 SQIVND (reference sequence). The CDR3 loop spans 14 amino acids.

This clone was counted between two and nine times. This chain joins TRBV7-9 and TRBJ1-5; 7 nucleotides agree with TRBD1. From germline, CDR1 is SEHNR and CDR2 FQNEAQ (reference sequence). The CDR3 spans 15 residues. V was pared by 5 bases and J by 5 bases, with 9 bases of the junction left unmatched. The CDR3 sequence is CASSPTGAGDQPQHF. The CDR3 DNA follows: TGTGCCAGCAGCCCAACAGGGGCAGGAGATCAGCCCCAGCATTTT.

This clone showed up just once. The genes are TRBV30 and TRBJ2-3; maybe TRBD2 (6 bases). Germline CDR1 reads GTSNPN; CDR2 reads SVGIG (reference sequence). With 7 bases removed from V and 0 bases from J, the gap between germline ends came to 11 bases. This CDR3 is 13 amino acids long. The CDR3 coding sequence is TGTGCCTTAATAGCGGCTAGCACAGATACGCAGTATTTT. Translation gives CALIAASTDTQYF.

The gene calls are TRBV7-2 and TRBJ2-3; 7 bases are shared with TRBD2. Unmatched junction bases numbered 12, after V lost 5 bases and J lost 4 bases. From germline, CDR1 is SGHTA and CDR2 FQGNSA. The CDR3 runs 16 residues. Here the CDR3 DNA reads TGTGCCAGCAGCCAACAGTCTGCGGGGGAGGCAGATACGCAGTATTTT. This sequence encodes CASSQQSAGEADTQYF.

The chain links TRBV10-2 to TRBJ1-5; D is uncertain. Between the trimmed V and J ends, which lost 4 bases and 3 bases, there was a span of 10 bases. Germline CDR1 WSHSY, CDR2 SAAADI. This CDR3 has 14 amino acids. CDR3 protein: CASSAGSFNQPQHF. CDR3 bases: TGCGCCAGCAGTGCGGGGTCCTTCAATCAGCCCCAGCATTTT.

The J gene is TRBJ2-7, the V gene TRBV5-6; possible D gene TRBD1, 6 bases. The germline gives CDR1 SGHDT, CDR2 YYEEEE. The CDR3 has 14 amino acids. V shed 3 bases and J shed 2 bases, with 12 bases lying between them. The CDR3 DNA follows: TGTGCCAGCAGCTCGGTACAGGGAACCTACGAGCAGTACTTC. Amino acid sequence: CASSSVQGTYEQYF.

This chain uses TRBV9 with TRBJ1-2, with D possibly being TRBD1 (5 bases). Trimming removed 4 bases from V and 0 bases from J, with 13 bases in between. The CDR3 is made up of 15 amino acids. Germline V gives CDR1 SGDLS, CDR2 YYNGEE. This CDR3 reads CASSPYRQSNYGYTF. The CDR3 bases are TGTGCCAGCAGCCCCTACCGACAGTCTAACTATGGCTACACCTTC.

The chain carries TRBV5-1 and TRBJ1-2, with 7 bases matching TRBD1. CDR1 SGHRS and CDR2 YFSETQ come from the germline V gene. Losses at the gene ends were 2 bases for V and 3 bases for J; bases not matched to a gene: 19. The CDR3 length is 19 residues. The chain's CDR3 is CASSFARETDRESYYGYTF. In DNA form, the CDR3 reads TGCGCCAGCAGCTTTGCCAGGGAAACCGACAGGGAAAGTTACTATGGCTACACCTTC.

This clone was picked up one time. The rearrangement joins TRBV7-8 to TRBJ2-3; D is perhaps TRBD1 (6 bases). The CDR3 consists of 13 residues. Trimming removed 5 bases at V and 5 bases at J, with 11 bases between. CDR1 and CDR2 from the germline V gene are SGHVS and FQNEAQ. CDR3 loop: CASSIGRGDTQYF. The DNA for the CDR3 is TGTGCCAGCAGCATAGGCAGGGGAGATACGCAGTATTTT.

V usage is TRBV5-6 and J usage is TRBJ2-7, with a tentative D call TRBD2 (6 bases). V was trimmed by 2 bases and J by 3 bases, leaving 9 bases between them. In germline, CDR1 is SGHDT, CDR2 YYEEEE. The length of the CDR3 is 13 residues. This chain's CDR3 is CASSFWGGYEQYF. In DNA form, the CDR3 reads TGTGCCAGCAGCTTTTGGGGAGGCTACGAGCAGTACTTC. The full variable domain, completed using reference TRBV5-6 and TRBJ2-7, is DAGVTQSPTHLIKTRGQQVTLRCSPKSGHDTVSWYQQALGQGPQFIFQYYEEEERQRGNFPDRFSGHQFPNYSSELNVNALLLGDSALYLCASSFWGGYEQYFGPGTRLTVT.

J is TRBJ2-4 and V is TRBV29-1; D unresolved. Germline CDR1 and CDR2: SQVTM and ANQGSEA. Trimming cost V 7 bases and J 1 base, with 8 bases left between them. CDR3 length equals 12 residues. This CDR3 is CSAGPAKNIQYF. The CDR3 DNA sequence: TGCAGCGCTGGGCCCGCCAAAAACATTCAGTACTTC.

The genes are TRBV4-2 and TRBJ1-4, with 9 nucleotides matching TRBD1. The ends lost 2 bases at V and 4 bases at J; junction bases unmatched: 5. Germline CDR1 is LGHNA and CDR2 is YNFKEQ. This CDR3 has 16 amino acids. In DNA form, the CDR3 reads TGTGCCAGCAGCCAAAACAGGGGGCGGGGTAATGAAAAACTGTTTTTT. Encoded protein: CASSQNRGRGNEKLFF.

The chain carries TRBV5-4 and TRBJ2-7, with a tentative D call TRBD2 (6 bases). This CDR3 contains 16 residues. Trimming stripped 4 bases from V and 0 bases from J, with 17 bases between. Per germline, CDR1 SGHNT and CDR2 YYREEE (reference sequence). The CDR3 DNA follows: TGTGCCAGCAGCCTCGGGGGAGAGGGCCTCTCCTACGAGCAGTACTTC. Translated: CASSLGGEGLSYEQYF.

J is TRBJ2-1 and V is TRBV4-1, with 11 bases matching TRBD2. The CDR3 spans 17 residues. CDR1 is MGHRA, CDR2 YSYEKL, per germline. V was clipped by 1 base and J by 4 bases; unmatched bases: 6. The CDR3 loop is CASSQGTGLAAYNEQFF. The CDR3 coding sequence is TGCGCCAGCAGCCAAGGAACGGGACTAGCGGCTTACAATGAGCAGTTCTTC.